This T cell receptor (beta chain) came from a study of blood T cell repertoires in COVID-19 (dated by TCRdb to 2018 to 2021). About the study as a whole: Samples covering the acute and convalescent phases of COVID-19 were provided by collaborators in the United States, Italy and Spain. The prospective study material was composed of cDNA or gDNA derived from T cells, B-cell-depleted T cells, or PBMCs. The dataset comprised deeply sampled blood TCRbeta repertoires from subjects exposed to, actively infected with, or recovered from COVID-19. The repertoires were made available in a free public database intended to serve as a resource for research on the immune response to SARS-CoV-2. The samples were drawn from two sources: the first 160 participants of the ongoing ImmuneRACE study, and about 1,300 subjects contributed by 6 global collaborators. Nearly every sample came with metadata listing a de-identified subject ID, COVID-19 status, age in years and sex. Where available, HLA class I and class II types were taken from metadata supplied by the sample provider and were not determined by assay-based typing.

The germline V gene (reference sequence) specifies SGHNT as CDR1 and YYREEE as CDR2. V is clipped by 4 bases and J by 8 bases, and the sequence between their germline boundaries is 16 bases long. The CDR3 starts with the cysteine, ends with the phenylalanine, and has 15 residues. Only the CDR3 portion is preserved as DNA: 45 bases, with reading frame beginning at the first base. Notes on this clone: Its cognate antigen has yet to be identified. The input lacks base qualities; no much larger clone sits a single base away.

Each collaborating institution followed its own protocols to collect whole blood in K2EDTA tubes. For TCRbeta analysis, collaborators shipped samples as frozen whole blood, isolated PBMCs, or DNA extracted from either of those sample types. TCRbeta CDR3 regions were amplified from genomic DNA by means of the immunoSEQ Assay, a bias-controlled multiplex PCR. From the authors' description of their analysis: Within the assay, amplification of reference gene primers was used to estimate how many nucleated cells each sample contained. To quantify the absolute abundance of each unique TCRbeta CDR3 rearrangement, sequence reads were collapsed and filtered. For each sample, productive Simpson clonality was calculated by taking the square root of Simpson's diversity index across productive rearrangements. The source is immuneACCESS, and TCRdb retained only in-frame sequences with V and J called. Part of the clones is not carried over; for the studies checked, unresolved V genes explain less than half of this, and the remainder is unexplained. That table furnishes V, J and clone size, whereas the DNA furnished D and trimming. This sample gives about 140,000 clones in total; more than 65% of them show up just once. The biggest ten clones account for under 15% of the sample.

What the work shows at the level of the full study, not this receptor alone: How much clinical and demographic metadata was included differed by source and by participant, and the metadata was provided uncurated.

This sequence was found in a man older than 75 with acute or convalescent COVID-19. The sample consisted of peripheral blood. The V gene is TRBV5-4 and the J gene is TRBJ1-6; TRBD1 might be the D gene, on 5 matching bases. The CDR3 region: CASSPGTARDSPLHF. Read as DNA, the sequence is TGTGCCAGCAGCCCGGGGACTGCCCGGGATTCACCCCTCCACTTT.